The present T cell receptor beta chain was sequenced within a study of blood T cell repertoires in COVID-19. Background on the study: The samples span acute and convalescent COVID-19 from the United States, Italy and Spain.

CDR1 MNHNS and CDR2 SASEGT come from the germline V gene. CDR3 size: 15 residues. With V trimmed by 0 bases and J by 3 bases, 0 bases remained unmatched. Which cohort a participant joined came from the clinical history participants gave. The recovered donors of Cohort 3 showed two negative PCRs, clearance, or symptom resolution. Study processing details: Reference gene primer amplification yielded estimated nucleated cell counts. Produced via immunoSEQ multiplex PCR; TCRdb's table is partial and in-frame only. V, J and clone size derive from that table, while D and trimming were established from the DNA sequence. Of roughly 160,000 clones listed, roughly 87% are singletons.

This TCR came from a woman in her forties or fifties who had recovered from COVID-19. The chain couples TRBV6-1 to TRBJ2-1; 9 bases match TRBD2. The sample taken for sequencing was PBMCs or T cells enriched from blood (not recorded which). CDR3 DNA: TGTGCCAGCAGTGAAGCTAGCGGGAGCTACAATGAGCAGTTCTTC. Translation gives CASSEASGSYNEQFF.